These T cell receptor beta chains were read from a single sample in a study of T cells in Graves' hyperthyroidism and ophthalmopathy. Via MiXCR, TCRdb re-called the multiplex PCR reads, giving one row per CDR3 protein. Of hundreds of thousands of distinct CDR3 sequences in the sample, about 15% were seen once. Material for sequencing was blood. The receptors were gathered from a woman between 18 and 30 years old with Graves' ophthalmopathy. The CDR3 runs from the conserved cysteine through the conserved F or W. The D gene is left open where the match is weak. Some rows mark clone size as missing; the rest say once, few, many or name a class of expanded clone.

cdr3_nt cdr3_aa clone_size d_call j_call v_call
TGTGCCATCAGCCTCCGGGACAGGGACACTGAAGCTTTCTTT CAISLRDRDTEAFF many TRBD1 TRBJ1-1 TRBV10-3
TGCAGTGCTAGACCGTATCACGGACCAAACTTCTATGGCTACACCTTC CSARPYHGPNFYGYTF many - TRBJ1-2 TRBV20-1
TGTGCCAGCGCCCCTCAGGGGGGCCCCGCAAACCAAGAGACCCAGTACTTC CASAPQGGPANQETQYF - - TRBJ2-5 TRBV12-3/TRBV12-4
TGCAGTGGTAAAACGAGCACAGATACGCAGTATTTT CSGKTSTDTQYF - - TRBJ2-3 TRBV20-1
TGTGCCAGCAGTCCCGCGGAGGGGAGCACAGATACGCAGTATTTT CASSPAEGSTDTQYF many - TRBJ2-3 TRBV7-9
TGTGCCAGCAGTGAAGCCGGGAACTATGGCTACACCTTC CASSEAGNYGYTF many - TRBJ1-2 TRBV2
TGTGCCAGCTCACCCAAAAAGGGACTAGCGGGTAGCACAGATACGCAGTATTTT CASSPKKGLAGSTDTQYF few TRBD2 TRBJ2-3 TRBV18
TGCGCCAGCAGCTTACCCGGGACAGGGAATGAAAAACTGTTTTTT CASSLPGTGNEKLFF - TRBD1 TRBJ1-4 TRBV4-3
TGTGCCAGCAGCCAAAGTTGGAGCCGAACCTACAATGAGCAGTTCTTC CASSQSWSRTYNEQFF many - TRBJ2-1 TRBV3-1
TGTGCCAGCAGTCCTCTACAGGGGGAAGGCTACACCTTC CASSPLQGEGYTF many TRBD1 TRBJ1-2 TRBV27
TGTGCCAGCAGCCCCGGTGGGGCGAGGGACGAGCAGTACTTC CASSPGGARDEQYF - - TRBJ2-7 TRBV28
TGTGCCAGTAGGGGCGGGAGGGCCACTTACAATGAGCAGTTCTTC CASRGGRATYNEQFF few TRBD2 TRBJ2-1 TRBV19
TGCGCCAGCAGCTTACTAGCGGGAAGGGGAAATGGGCAGTTCTTC CASSLLAGRGNGQFF - TRBD2 TRBJ2-1 TRBV5-1
TGTGCCAGCATGAGGAGTGAGGGGGCGCGTACAGATACGCAGTATTTT CASMRSEGARTDTQYF - TRBD1 TRBJ2-3 TRBV7-9
TGTGCCAGCAGTAATTTTGCAGGGGGCCCAGATACGCAGTATTTT CASSNFAGGPDTQYF many TRBD1 TRBJ2-3 TRBV6-1
TGTGCCAGCTCATCGACAGGTACCACCTACGAGCAGTACTTC CASSSTGTTYEQYF many - TRBJ2-7 TRBV18
TGTGCCAGCAGTTTATCGGCCGACAGGGGGCAGAGCTATGGCTACACCTTC CASSLSADRGQSYGYTF many TRBD1 TRBJ1-2 TRBV27
TGTGCCAGCAGCTCCTCGTTATCCCTCTCCTACAATGAGCAGTTCTTC CASSSSLSLSYNEQFF - - TRBJ2-1 TRBV9
TGTGCCAGCAGCTTGCAGAGTACGTACCAAGAGACCCAGTACTTC CASSLQSTYQETQYF - - TRBJ2-5 TRBV5-6
TGTGCCAGCAGTCTAATGACAAGCTCCTATAATTCACCCCTCCACTTT CASSLMTSSYNSPLHF - - TRBJ1-6 TRBV28
TGTGCCAGCAGCTCCCCTCTGTCAGCGGACGTCTACGAGCAGTACTTC CASSSPLSADVYEQYF few - TRBJ2-7 TRBV5-8
TGTGCCAGCAGTTACGATTCGGGAGAGGGCTTCTACGAGCAGTACTTC CASSYDSGEGFYEQYF - - TRBJ2-7 TRBV6-2/TRBV6-3
TGTGCCAGCAGTTCTCAGGGGGACTCCTACGAGCAGTACTTC CASSSQGDSYEQYF many TRBD1 TRBJ2-7 TRBV28
TGTGCCAGCAGTCCAACTAGCGGGGGGGCTGGGGAGCAGTTCTTC CASSPTSGGAGEQFF many TRBD2 TRBJ2-1 TRBV12-3/TRBV12-4
TGCGCCAGCAGCTCTTCGGGACAGGATGGCTACACCTTC CASSSSGQDGYTF many TRBD1 TRBJ1-2 TRBV5-1
TGTGCCAGCAGCCACCGGGACAGGGCCCCCTACGAGCAGTACTTC CASSHRDRAPYEQYF few TRBD1 TRBJ2-7 TRBV3-1
TGTGCCAGCAGGATATACGGGACAGGCCCGAACAATGAGCAGTTCTTC CASRIYGTGPNNEQFF many TRBD1 TRBJ2-1 TRBV28
TGTGCCAGCACCCTAACTCCGACAGGGGGCTATGGCTACACCTTC CASTLTPTGGYGYTF - TRBD1 TRBJ1-2 TRBV28
TGTGCCAGCAGCTTAGGGACAGTGGTGCGTGGCTACACCTTC CASSLGTVVRGYTF - TRBD1 TRBJ1-2 TRBV5-6
TGCAGTGCACTTAGGGCTAGCGGGACGCCGAGGTCCAATGAGCAGTTCTTC CSALRASGTPRSNEQFF many TRBD2 TRBJ2-1 TRBV20-1
TGCAGCGTTGAAGCTTTTTCAGAGGCTTATGGCTACACCTTC CSVEAFSEAYGYTF few - TRBJ1-2 TRBV29-1
TGCGCCAGCAGCCAAGATGTGGCCGGGGCCTACAATGAGCAGTTCTTC CASSQDVAGAYNEQFF few - TRBJ2-1 TRBV4-3
TGTGCCAGTAGTATCATGTTCGTAGGGGGTCTTAGCAATCAGCCCCAGCATTTT CASSIMFVGGLSNQPQHF - - TRBJ1-5 TRBV19
TGTGCCAGCAGCCAAGTAGGTGGCGTAAGTTTTAATGAAAAACTGTTTTTT CASSQVGGVSFNEKLFF few - TRBJ1-4 TRBV3-1
TGCAGCGTTGAAGATCCGGTGATTTATGGCTACACCTTC CSVEDPVIYGYTF many - TRBJ1-2 TRBV29-1
TGTGCCAGCAGCATCCCAAACAGGGGGCAAACCCCAAACACTGAAGCTTTCTTT CASSIPNRGQTPNTEAFF many TRBD1 TRBJ1-1 TRBV7-3
TGTGCCAGCAATGGACTAGCGGGATTCTCCTACAATGAGCAGTTCTTC CASNGLAGFSYNEQFF many TRBD2 TRBJ2-1 TRBV6-2/TRBV6-3
TGTGCCAGCACCACCCGGGGGCATTACGAGCAGTACTTC CASTTRGHYEQYF many - TRBJ2-7 TRBV28
TGTGCCAGCAGCGGCGGGACAGGGGGCCCTCAGGGGCCCCAGCATTTT CASSGGTGGPQGPQHF - TRBD1 TRBJ1-5 TRBV5-5
TGCGCCAGCAGCGCGGACGCAGCCTCCTACGAGCAGTACTTC CASSADAASYEQYF few - TRBJ2-7 TRBV5-1
TGTGCCAGCAGCCAACCACCCACCTACGAGCAGTACTTC CASSQPPTYEQYF few - TRBJ2-7 TRBV27
TGTGCCAGTAATTTAGGGACAGGGAGTTACAATGAGCAGTTCTTC CASNLGTGSYNEQFF few TRBD1 TRBJ2-1 TRBV19
TGTGCCAGCAGTGACTCGACGTGGGATACGCAGTATTTT CASSDSTWDTQYF - - TRBJ2-3 TRBV6-4
TGCGCCAGCGGCACTTACACCGGGGAGCTGTTTTTT CASGTYTGELFF - - TRBJ2-2 TRBV10-2
TGTGCCAGCAGTTACCAAAGTAATGAGCAGTTCTTC CASSYQSNEQFF many - TRBJ2-1 TRBV6-1
TGCAGTGCTGTACCCTTACAGGGGGCAAAGTCACCCCTCCACTTT CSAVPLQGAKSPLHF few TRBD1 TRBJ1-6 TRBV20-1